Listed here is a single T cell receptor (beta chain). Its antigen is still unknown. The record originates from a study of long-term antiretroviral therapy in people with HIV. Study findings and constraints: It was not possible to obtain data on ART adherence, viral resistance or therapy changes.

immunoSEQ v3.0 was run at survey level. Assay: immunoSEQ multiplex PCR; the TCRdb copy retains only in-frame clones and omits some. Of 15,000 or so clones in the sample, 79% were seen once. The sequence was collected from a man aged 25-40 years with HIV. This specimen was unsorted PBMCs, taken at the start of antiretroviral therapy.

The chain's CDR3 is CAWSDEGSSYEQYF. As DNA, the CDR3 is TGTGCCTGGAGTGATGAAGGCAGCTCCTACGAGCAGTACTTC. This chain uses TRBV30 with TRBJ2-7; D unresolved. CDR1 and CDR2 from the germline V gene are GTSNPN and SVGIG (reference sequence). This CDR3 contains 14 residues. Trimming took off 1 base at V and 0 bases at J, with 10 bases between the two ends. The full variable domain, its missing parts supplied by reference TRBV30 and TRBJ2-7, is SQTIHQWPATLVQPVGSPLSLECTVEGTSNPNLYWYRQAAGRGLQLLFYSVGIGQISSEVPQNLSASRPQDRQFILSSKKLLLSDSGFYLCAWSDEGSSYEQYFGPGTRLTVT.